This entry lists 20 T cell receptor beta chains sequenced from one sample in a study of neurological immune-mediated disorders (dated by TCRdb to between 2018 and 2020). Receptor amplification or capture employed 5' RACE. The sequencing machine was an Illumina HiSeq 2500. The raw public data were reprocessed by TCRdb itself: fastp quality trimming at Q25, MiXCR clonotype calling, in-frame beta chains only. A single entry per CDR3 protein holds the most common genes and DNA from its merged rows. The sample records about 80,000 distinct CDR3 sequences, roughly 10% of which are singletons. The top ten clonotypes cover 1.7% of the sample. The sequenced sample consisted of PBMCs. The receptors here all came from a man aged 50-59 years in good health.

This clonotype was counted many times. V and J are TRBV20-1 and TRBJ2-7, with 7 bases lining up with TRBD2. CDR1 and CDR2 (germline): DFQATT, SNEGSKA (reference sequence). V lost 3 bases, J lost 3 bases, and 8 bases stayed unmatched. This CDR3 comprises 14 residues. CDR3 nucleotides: TGCAGTGCTAGTGGCGGCCAGCGGGGCTACGAGCAGTACTTC. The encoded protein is CSASGGQRGYEQYF.

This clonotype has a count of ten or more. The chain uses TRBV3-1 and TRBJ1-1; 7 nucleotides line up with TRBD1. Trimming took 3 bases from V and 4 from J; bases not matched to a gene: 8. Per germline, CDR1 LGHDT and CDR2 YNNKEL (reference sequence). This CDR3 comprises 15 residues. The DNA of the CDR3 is TGTGCCAGCAGCCACAGGGGACAGAGGAGCACTGAAGCTTTCTTT. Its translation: CASSHRGQRSTEAFF.

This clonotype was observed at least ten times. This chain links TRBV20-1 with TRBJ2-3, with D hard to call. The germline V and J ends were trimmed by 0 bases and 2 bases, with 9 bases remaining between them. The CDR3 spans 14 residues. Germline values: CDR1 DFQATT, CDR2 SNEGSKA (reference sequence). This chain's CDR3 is CSAREVGNTDTQYF. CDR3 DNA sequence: TGCAGTGCTAGAGAAGTCGGCAACACAGATACGCAGTATTTT.

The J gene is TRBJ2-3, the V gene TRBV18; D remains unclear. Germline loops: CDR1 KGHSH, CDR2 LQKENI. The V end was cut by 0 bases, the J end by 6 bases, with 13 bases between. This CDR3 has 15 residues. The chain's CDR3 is CASSPPAPDVDTQYF. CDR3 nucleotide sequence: TGTGCCAGCTCACCACCGGCGCCCGATGTGGATACGCAGTATTTT.

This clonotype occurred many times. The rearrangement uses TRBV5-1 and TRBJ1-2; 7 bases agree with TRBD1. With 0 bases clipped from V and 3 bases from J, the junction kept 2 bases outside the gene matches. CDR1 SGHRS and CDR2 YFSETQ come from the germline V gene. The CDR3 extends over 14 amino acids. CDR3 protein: CASSLGDSYYGYTF. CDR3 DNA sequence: TGCGCCAGCAGCTTGGGGGACAGCTACTATGGCTACACCTTC.

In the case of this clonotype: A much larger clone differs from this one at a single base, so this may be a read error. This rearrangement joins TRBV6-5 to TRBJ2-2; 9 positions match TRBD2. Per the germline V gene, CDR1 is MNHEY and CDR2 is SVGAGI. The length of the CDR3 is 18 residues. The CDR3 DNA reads TGTGCCATCAGTTCCCCGAGCGGGAGGTCCGCGAACACCGGGGAGCTGTTTTTT. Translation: CAISSPSGRSANTGELFF.

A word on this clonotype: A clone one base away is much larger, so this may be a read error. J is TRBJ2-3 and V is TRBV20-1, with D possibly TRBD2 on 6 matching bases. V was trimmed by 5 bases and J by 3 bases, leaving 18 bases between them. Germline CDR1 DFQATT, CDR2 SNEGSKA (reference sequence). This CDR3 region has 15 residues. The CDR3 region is CSALNPTSRTDTQYF. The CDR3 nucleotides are TGCAGTGCTCTAAACCCCACTAGCAGGACAGATACGCAGTATTTT.

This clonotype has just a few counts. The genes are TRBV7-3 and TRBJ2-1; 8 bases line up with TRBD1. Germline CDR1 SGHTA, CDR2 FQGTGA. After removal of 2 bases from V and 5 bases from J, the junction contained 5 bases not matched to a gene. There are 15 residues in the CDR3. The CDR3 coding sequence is TGTGCCAGCAGCTTATCAGGGGGCGGGAACAATGAGCAGTTCTTC. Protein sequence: CASSLSGGGNNEQFF.

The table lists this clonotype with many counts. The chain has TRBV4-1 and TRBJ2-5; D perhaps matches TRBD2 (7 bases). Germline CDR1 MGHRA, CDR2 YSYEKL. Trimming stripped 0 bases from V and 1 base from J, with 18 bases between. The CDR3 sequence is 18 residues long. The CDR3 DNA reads TGCGCCAGCAGCCAAGATCGTCGGGGGGCGACCCTCCAAGAGACCCAGTACTTC. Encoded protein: CASSQDRRGATLQETQYF.

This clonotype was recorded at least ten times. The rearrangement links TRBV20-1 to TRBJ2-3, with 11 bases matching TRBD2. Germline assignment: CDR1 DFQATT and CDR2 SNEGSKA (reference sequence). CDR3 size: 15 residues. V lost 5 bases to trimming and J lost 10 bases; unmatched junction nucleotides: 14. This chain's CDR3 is CSAPRVLAGGKPQYF. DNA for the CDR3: TGCAGTGCTCCGAGAGTCTTAGCGGGAGGGAAACCGCAGTATTTT.

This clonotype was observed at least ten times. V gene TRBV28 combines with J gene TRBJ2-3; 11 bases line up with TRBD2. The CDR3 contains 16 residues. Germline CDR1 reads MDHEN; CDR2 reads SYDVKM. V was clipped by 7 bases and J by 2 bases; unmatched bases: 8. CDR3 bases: TGTGCCAGCAATAAGCTAGCGGGGGGCACCACAGATACGCAGTATTTT. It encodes CASNKLAGGTTDTQYF.

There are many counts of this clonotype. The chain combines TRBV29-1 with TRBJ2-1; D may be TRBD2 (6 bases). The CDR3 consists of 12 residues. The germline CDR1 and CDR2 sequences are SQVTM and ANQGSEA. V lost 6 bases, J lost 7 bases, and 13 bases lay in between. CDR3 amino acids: CSVGQGGNEQFF. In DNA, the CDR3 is TGCAGCGTGGGGCAGGGAGGTAATGAGCAGTTCTTC.

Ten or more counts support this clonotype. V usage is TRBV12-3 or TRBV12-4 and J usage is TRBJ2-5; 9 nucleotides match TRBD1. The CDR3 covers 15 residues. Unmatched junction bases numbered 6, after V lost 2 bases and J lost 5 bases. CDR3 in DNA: TGTGCCAGCAGTTTAAACAGGGGGCGCGGGGAGACCCAGTACTTC. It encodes CASSLNRGRGETQYF.

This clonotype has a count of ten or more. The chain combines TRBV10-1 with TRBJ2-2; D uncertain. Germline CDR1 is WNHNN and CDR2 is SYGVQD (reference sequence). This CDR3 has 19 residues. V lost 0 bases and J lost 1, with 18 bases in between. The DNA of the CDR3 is TGCGCCAGCAGTGAGTCGACTCTATGGGGTACTAAGAACACCGGGGAGCTGTTTTTT. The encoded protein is CASSESTLWGTKNTGELFF.

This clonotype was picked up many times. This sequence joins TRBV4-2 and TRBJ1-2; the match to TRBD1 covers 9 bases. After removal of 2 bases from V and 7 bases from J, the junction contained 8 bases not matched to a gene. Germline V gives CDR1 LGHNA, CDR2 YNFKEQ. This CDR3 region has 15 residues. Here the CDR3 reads CASSQTGTGMFGYTF. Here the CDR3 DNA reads TGTGCCAGCAGCCAAACCGGGACAGGGATGTTTGGCTACACCTTC.

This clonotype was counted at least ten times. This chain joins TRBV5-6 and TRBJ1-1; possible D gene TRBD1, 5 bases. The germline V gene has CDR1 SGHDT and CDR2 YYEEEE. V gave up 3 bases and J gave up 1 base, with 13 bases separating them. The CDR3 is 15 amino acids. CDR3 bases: TGTGCCAGCAGCTGGGGGGGGAGAGGGAACACTGAAGCTTTCTTT. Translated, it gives CASSWGGRGNTEAFF. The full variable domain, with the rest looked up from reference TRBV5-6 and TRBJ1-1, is DAGVTQSPTHLIKTRGQQVTLRCSPKSGHDTVSWYQQALGQGPQFIFQYYEEEERQRGNFPDRFSGHQFPNYSSELNVNALLLGDSALYLCASSWGGRGNTEAFFGQGTRLTVV.

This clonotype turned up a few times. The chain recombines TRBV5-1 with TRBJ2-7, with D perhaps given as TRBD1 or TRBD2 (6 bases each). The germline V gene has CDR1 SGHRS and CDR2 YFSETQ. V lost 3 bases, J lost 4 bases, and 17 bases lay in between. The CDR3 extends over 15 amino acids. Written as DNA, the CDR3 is TGCGCCAGCAGCTCTCCTCGGGGGACAAAATACGAGCAGTACTTC. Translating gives CASSSPRGTKYEQYF.

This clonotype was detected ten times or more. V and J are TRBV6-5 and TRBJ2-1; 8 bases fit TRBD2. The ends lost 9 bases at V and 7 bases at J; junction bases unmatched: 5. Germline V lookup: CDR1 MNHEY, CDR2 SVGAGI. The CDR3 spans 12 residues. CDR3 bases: TGTGCCAGTGTCGGGAGGGGGAATGAGCAGTTCTTC. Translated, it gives CASVGRGNEQFF.

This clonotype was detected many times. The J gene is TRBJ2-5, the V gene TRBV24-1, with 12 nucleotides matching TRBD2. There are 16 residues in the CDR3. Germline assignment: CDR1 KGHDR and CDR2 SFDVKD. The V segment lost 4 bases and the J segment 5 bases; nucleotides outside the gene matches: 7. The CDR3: CATSERTSGRRETQYF. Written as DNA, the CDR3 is TGTGCCACCAGTGAACGTACTAGCGGGAGGAGGGAGACCCAGTACTTC.

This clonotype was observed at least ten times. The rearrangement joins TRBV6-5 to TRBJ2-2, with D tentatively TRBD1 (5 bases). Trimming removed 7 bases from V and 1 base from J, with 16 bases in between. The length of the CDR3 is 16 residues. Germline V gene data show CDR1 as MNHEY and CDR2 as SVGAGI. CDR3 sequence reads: CASTPRVGQNTGELFF. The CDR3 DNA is TGTGCCAGCACCCCCAGGGTAGGGCAGAACACCGGGGAGCTGTTTTTT.